This TCR beta chain stems from a study of a mutant IDH1 vaccine in newly diagnosed glioma. As concerns this clone: Its target is not known.

Clones were read by immunoSEQ multiplex PCR, and TCRdb kept only the in-frame ones, dropping some. The table includes about 83,000 clones, roughly nine tenths detected once. Time point of the sample: week 5, during vaccination. Topical imiquimod was applied with each vaccine dose, which held 300 ug of mutant IDH1 20-mer peptide. Study-wide results and caveats: Pseudoprogression seemed unrelated to changes in top peripheral T cell clonotypes.

Germline V gene data show CDR1 as SGHTA and CDR2 as FQGTGA. This CDR3 comprises 17 residues. V lost 0 bases to trimming and J lost 8 bases; unmatched junction nucleotides: 9. This chain uses TRBV7-3 with TRBJ2-3; 12 bases fit TRBD2. The sequence was collected from a woman in her forties or fifties with glioma. The source material was PBMCs, sampled from a glioma patient whose treatment included an IDH1 peptide vaccine. The CDR3 bases are TGTGCCAGCAGCTTAACGGCTCTAGCGGGAGGGGCCCCTACGCAGTATTTT. This translates into CASSLTALAGGAPTQYF.